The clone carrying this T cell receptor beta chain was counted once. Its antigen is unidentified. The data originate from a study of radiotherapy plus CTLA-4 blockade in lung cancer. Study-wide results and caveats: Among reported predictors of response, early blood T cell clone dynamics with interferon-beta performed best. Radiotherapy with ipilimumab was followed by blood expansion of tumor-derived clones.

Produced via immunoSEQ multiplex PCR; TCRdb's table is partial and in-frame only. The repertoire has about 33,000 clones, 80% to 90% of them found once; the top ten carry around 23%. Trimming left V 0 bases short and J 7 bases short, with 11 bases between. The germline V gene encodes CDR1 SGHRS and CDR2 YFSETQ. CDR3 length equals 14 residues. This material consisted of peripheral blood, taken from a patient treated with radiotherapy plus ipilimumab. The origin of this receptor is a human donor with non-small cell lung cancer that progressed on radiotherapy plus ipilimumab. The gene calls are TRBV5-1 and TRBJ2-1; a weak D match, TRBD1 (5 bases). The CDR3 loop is CASSLERAGNEQFF. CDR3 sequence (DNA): TGCGCCAGCAGCTTGGAACGGGCAGGGAATGAGCAGTTCTTC.